This T cell receptor (beta chain) appears in the sequencing data of a study of T cell responses to AZD1222 COVID-19 vaccine. General study points: At 160-218 and 743-854, vaccine-associated CD4 TCRs were dominant, and they spanned spike. Repertoires were obtained only post-peak T cell response. Most donors were white British, females outnumbered males, and clonal diversity was possibly underestimated. Seropositive status at baseline applied to only five or six AZD1222 recipients.

Profiled with immunoSEQ multiplex PCR; TCRdb holds only in-frame clones, not every one. In the table there are around 100,000 clones, more than 85% of which are singletons. The V end was cut by 5 bases, the J end by 0 bases, with 7 bases between. This CDR3 is built from 13 residues. On this clone: Its antigen is still unknown.

This rearrangement joins TRBV12-3 or TRBV12-4 to TRBJ1-1; no clear D. The receptor was isolated from an adult in good health. Sequences were derived from peripheral blood, sampled on day 0 of AZD1222 vaccination. The CDR3 here is CASSPGMNTEAFF. CDR3 nucleotide sequence: TGTGCCAGCAGTCCGGGGATGAACACTGAAGCTTTCTTT.